The 30 T cell receptor beta chains listed next were all sequenced from one sample in a study of blood T cell repertoires in COVID-19. Assay used: immunoSEQ multiplex PCR; TCRdb lists only in-frame clones, some missing. The sample lists 380,000 or so clones, around 89% occurring once. The sample comprised peripheral blood. Source of these receptors: a man aged 35-49 years with acute or convalescent COVID-19.

This chain connects TRBV30 to TRBJ1-3; TRBD1 aligns across 7 bases. The V gene end was trimmed by 1 base and the J gene end by 3 bases; junction bases not matched to a gene: 3. In germline, CDR1 is GTSNPN, CDR2 SVGIG (reference sequence). The CDR3 runs to 14 residues. The CDR3 nucleotides read TGTGCCTGGAGTGGAGGGGGCGGTGGAAACACCATATATTTT. Its translation is CAWSGGGGGNTIYF.

The chain carries TRBV28 and TRBJ2-7; unclear D gene. CDR1 is MDHEN, CDR2 SYDVKM, per germline. CDR3 length: 13 amino acids. V was trimmed by 3 bases and J by 2 bases, leaving 8 bases between them. The CDR3 protein is CASSFQNPYEQYF. CDR3 nucleotides: TGTGCCAGCAGTTTCCAGAACCCCTACGAGCAGTACTTC.

The chain carries TRBV6-5 and TRBJ1-2; 8 bases are shared with TRBD1. CDR3 length equals 15 residues. The V and J ends lost 6 bases and 4 bases, in that order; junction bases with no gene match: 10. CDR1 is MNHEY, CDR2 SVGAGI, per germline. The CDR3 DNA reads as TGTGCCAGCAGCCTCGACAGGGGTCCGGGCTATGGCTACACCTTC. This gives the protein CASSLDRGPGYGYTF.

J is TRBJ1-4 and V is TRBV6-5; D possibly corresponds to TRBD1 (6 bases). V dropped 4 bases and J dropped 4 bases, with 13 bases sitting between them. The germline V gene encodes CDR1 MNHEY and CDR2 SVGAGI. The CDR3 has 15 amino acids. This CDR3 reads CASSSFDRINEKLFF. The CDR3 nucleotides are TGTGCCAGCAGTTCCTTCGACAGGATTAATGAAAAACTGTTTTTT.

J is TRBJ1-5 and V is TRBV6-1; possibly TRBD1 for D (5 bases). The CDR3 is 16 amino acids. V lost 2 bases and J 6 bases, leaving 17 bases between the germline ends. CDR1 MNHNS and CDR2 SASEGT come from the germline V gene. DNA for the CDR3: TGTGCCAGCAGTGAAATAAGGTTGCAGGGCGGTCAGCCCCAGCATTTT. Translating it yields CASSEIRLQGGQPQHF.

V usage is TRBV19 and J usage is TRBJ1-5; weak D call: TRBD1 (6 bases). CDR1 LNHDA and CDR2 SQIVND come from the germline V gene (reference sequence). V gave up 1 base and J gave up 6 bases, with 13 bases separating them. This CDR3 contains 15 residues. The CDR3 DNA sequence: TGTGCCAGTAGTATAGGTGGGACAATCACTCAGCCCCAGCATTTT. This gives the protein CASSIGGTITQPQHF.

This rearrangement joins TRBV21-1 to TRBJ2-3; TRBD2 is the table's D call and was not checked against the DNA. TRBV21-1 is a pseudogene locus. The CDR3 extends over 19 amino acids. CDR3 DNA sequence: TGTGCCAACGTTACTAGGACTAGCGGGGGACTAGTAGGGGTAGATACGCAGTATTTT. Translation: CANVTRTSGGLVGVDTQYF.

J is TRBJ1-1 and V is TRBV10-1; a weak D match, TRBD1 (6 bases). In germline, CDR1 is WNHNN, CDR2 SYGVQD (reference sequence). The CDR3 is made up of 14 amino acids. Trimming cost V 4 bases and J 3 bases, with 12 bases left between them. CDR3 protein: CASSVQGRDTEAFF. Here the CDR3 DNA reads TGCGCCAGCAGTGTTCAGGGGCGGGACACTGAAGCTTTCTTT.

The chain joins TRBV4-1 to TRBJ1-2, with 7 bases fitting TRBD1. The V gene's germline CDR1 is MGHRA and CDR2 YSYEKL. J lost 7 bases, V lost 3 bases, and 8 bases had no gene match. The CDR3 length is 14 residues. The CDR3 loop is CASSQLDRWSGYTF. For the CDR3, the DNA is TGCGCCAGCAGCCAGTTGGACAGGTGGTCTGGCTACACCTTC.

V usage is TRBV5-8 and J usage is TRBJ2-7; TRBD1 matches 7 bases. CDR1 SGHTS and CDR2 YDEGEE come from the germline V gene. Unmatched junction bases numbered 13, after V lost 4 bases and J lost 3 bases. The CDR3 is made up of 16 amino acids. The chain's CDR3 is CASSPGPDRPNYEQYF. The CDR3, as DNA: TGTGCCAGCAGCCCAGGTCCGGACAGGCCCAACTACGAGCAGTACTTC.

This clone was detected once. The chain couples TRBV7-2 to TRBJ1-2; D might be TRBD1 (6 bases). Trimming left V 4 bases short and J 7 bases short, with 25 bases between. The CDR3 has 17 amino acids. In germline, CDR1 is SGHTA, CDR2 FQGNSA. The CDR3 nucleotides are TGTGCCAGCAGCTCCACAACAGCGGGAGGGGGTCATGTTGGCTACACCTTC. It is translated as CASSSTTAGGGHVGYTF.

The genes are TRBV7-2 and TRBJ2-1, with D maybe TRBD2 (5 bases). CDR1 SGHTA and CDR2 FQGNSA come from the germline V gene. Trimming removed 6 bases from V and 0 bases from J, with 12 bases in between. The CDR3 extends over 15 amino acids. The chain's CDR3 is CASRLTRGSYNEQFF. The CDR3, as DNA: TGTGCCAGCAGGCTCACACGGGGCTCCTACAATGAGCAGTTCTTC.

This clone was picked up a small number of times. The chain carries TRBV6-5 and TRBJ1-6, with a possible D match to TRBD1 (5 bases). The V end lost 11 bases, the J end lost 9 bases, and 17 bases lay between the germline ends. CDR1 and CDR2 from the germline V gene are MNHEY and SVGAGI. The CDR3 extends over 13 amino acids. The CDR3 sequence: CAGQGYIGSPLHF. CDR3 DNA sequence: TGTGCCGGCCAGGGTTATATTGGTTCACCCCTCCACTTT.

CDR3 in amino acids: CASSQQGIYYGYTF. Written as DNA, the CDR3 is TGTGCCAGCAGCCAACAGGGGATATACTATGGCTACACCTTC. This chain uses TRBV9 with TRBJ1-2, with 7 bases lining up with TRBD1. Germline-derived CDR1 and CDR2 are SGDLS and YYNGEE. The CDR3 has 14 amino acids. J gave up 3 bases and V 4 bases, and 6 bases lay outside the gene matches.

This rearrangement joins TRBV11-2 to TRBJ1-1; 10 nucleotides match TRBD1. J lost 4 bases, V lost 0 bases, and 8 bases had no gene match. CDR3 length: 17 amino acids. Germline CDR1 SGHAT, CDR2 FQNNGV. In nucleotides, the CDR3 is TGTGCCAGCAGCTTAGATTTACTCGGGACAGGGGTCACTGAAGCTTTCTTT. Its protein product is CASSLDLLGTGVTEAFF.

The gene calls are TRBV27 and TRBJ2-7, with 10 bases identical to TRBD1. Germline loops: CDR1 MNHEY, CDR2 SMNVEV (reference sequence). This CDR3 is 14 amino acids long. The ends lost 3 bases at V and 6 bases at J; junction bases unmatched: 5. CDR3 sequence (DNA): TGTGCCAGCAGTTTGGGGACAGGGGTTACCGAGCAGTACTTC. This translates into CASSLGTGVTEQYF.

V and J are TRBV15 and TRBJ1-1; D ambiguous. V lost 5 bases and J lost 5, with 9 bases in between. This CDR3 has 12 amino acids. The V gene's germline CDR1 is LNHNV and CDR2 YYDKDF (reference sequence). The CDR3 protein is CATSLFGTEAFF. CDR3 in DNA: TGTGCCACCAGCCTATTCGGGACTGAAGCTTTCTTT.

The CDR3 loop is CASSEQQLTPGNYGYTF. The CDR3 bases are TGTGCCAGCAGTGAGCAACAGCTAACCCCGGGGAACTATGGCTACACCTTC. The chain combines TRBV6-1 with TRBJ1-2; D is unresolved. CDR1 and CDR2 from the germline V gene are MNHNS and SASEGT. Trimming stripped 3 bases from V and 2 bases from J, with 19 bases between. The CDR3 is made up of 17 amino acids.

The chain joins TRBV6-5 to TRBJ1-1, with 9 bases that match TRBD1. Trimming at V came to 4 bases and at J to 5 bases, leaving 5 bases not matched to a gene. CDR1 and CDR2 (germline): MNHEY, SVGAGI. The CDR3 is 14 amino acids. CDR3 coding DNA: TGTGCCAGCAGTTCTACAGGGGGCGCGACTGAAGCTTTCTTT. This translates into CASSSTGGATEAFF.

This clone was detected ten times or more. The chain employs TRBV11-2 and TRBJ2-1; 7 bases are shared with TRBD2. With 6 bases clipped from V and 7 bases from J, the junction kept 12 bases outside the gene matches. The CDR3 spans 15 residues. Germline values: CDR1 SGHAT, CDR2 FQNNGV. DNA of the CDR3: TGTGCCAGCAGTAAGAACGGAGCGCGGGGGAATGAGCAGTTCTTC. Amino acid sequence: CASSKNGARGNEQFF.

The V gene is TRBV5-6, the J gene TRBJ1-6; maybe TRBD1 (6 bases). The CDR3 consists of 16 residues. Looked up from germline, CDR1 is SGHDT and CDR2 is YYEEEE. V shed 4 bases and J shed 0 bases, with 11 bases lying between them. The CDR3, as DNA: TGTGCCAGCAGCCCAGGGGATAGCTCCTATAATTCACCCCTCCACTTT. Residues: CASSPGDSSYNSPLHF.

The chain employs TRBV24-1 and TRBJ1-5; D might be TRBD1 (6 bases). CDR1 is KGHDR, CDR2 SFDVKD, per germline. CDR3 length: 15 residues. V lost 4 bases and J 0 bases, leaving 9 bases between the germline ends. CDR3 DNA: TGTGCCACCAGTGAAGGGGGACCTAGCAATCAGCCCCAGCATTTT. Protein sequence: CATSEGGPSNQPQHF.

The rearrangement joins TRBV7-8 to TRBJ2-1; TRBD2 aligns across 14 bases. V shed 7 bases and J 7 bases; nucleotides not matched to a gene: 9. CDR3 size: 16 residues. Germline CDR1 SGHVS, CDR2 FQNEAQ. CDR3 nucleotide sequence: TGTGCCAGCAACCTACGAGGGACTAGCGGGGGTAATGAGCAGTTCTTC. This sequence encodes CASNLRGTSGGNEQFF.

The chain recombines TRBV11-1 with TRBJ1-1, with TRBD1 matching 7 bases. The trim removed 5 bases at V and 1 base at J, leaving 4 bases unmatched. Germline lookup yields CDR1 SGHAT and CDR2 FQDESV (reference sequence). This CDR3 spans 14 amino acids. The CDR3 protein is CASSRQGGNTEAFF. CDR3 DNA sequence: TGTGCCAGCAGCCGACAGGGAGGGAACACTGAAGCTTTCTTT.

The table lists this clone with a count of one. This chain joins TRBV9 and TRBJ1-2; 7 bases agree with TRBD1. The CDR3 contains 16 residues. The V and J ends lost 3 bases and 0 bases, in that order; junction bases with no gene match: 8. Looked up from germline, CDR1 is SGDLS and CDR2 is YYNGEE. CDR3 sequence: CASSANRQGPNYGYTF. In nucleotides, the CDR3 is TGTGCCAGCAGCGCCAACCGACAGGGACCTAACTATGGCTACACCTTC.

The chain has TRBV13 and TRBJ1-2, with D possibly TRBD1 on 6 matching bases. Germline values: CDR1 PRHDT, CDR2 FYEKMQ (reference sequence). The V end lost 5 bases, the J end lost 3 bases, and 16 bases lay between the germline ends. This CDR3 has 15 amino acids. This CDR3 reads CASSQGTGGYYGYTF. The CDR3 DNA follows: TGTGCCAGCAGCCAGGGGACGGGGGGATACTATGGCTACACCTTC.

The chain recombines TRBV10-3 with TRBJ2-1; D gene uncertain. CDR1 ENHRY and CDR2 SYGVKD come from the germline V gene. The V gene lost 2 bases and the J gene lost 2 bases, with 4 bases spanning the gap. The CDR3 covers 13 residues. This chain's CDR3 is CAISESAYNEQFF. DNA of the CDR3: TGTGCCATCAGTGAGAGCGCCTACAATGAGCAGTTCTTC.

The chain combines TRBV9 with TRBJ1-3; 7 positions match TRBD1. Germline values: CDR1 SGDLS, CDR2 YYNGEE. This CDR3 is built from 17 residues. The V gene end was trimmed by 3 bases and the J gene end by 0 bases; junction bases not matched to a gene: 9. The CDR3 nucleotides read TGTGCCAGCAGCGGGTCCGGGACAGCCTTCTCTGGAAACACCATATATTTT. The encoded protein is CASSGSGTAFSGNTIYF.

V usage is TRBV7-9 and J usage is TRBJ2-5; D might be TRBD2 (5 bases). V dropped 6 bases and J dropped 5 bases, with 7 bases sitting between them. The CDR3 length is 11 residues. Per germline, CDR1 SEHNR and CDR2 FQNEAQ (reference sequence). The CDR3 DNA reads TGTGCCAGCAGTACGGGGGAGACCCAGTACTTC. Translation gives CASSTGETQYF.

This clone was recorded once. CDR3 region: CSARPLNEQFF. The CDR3 DNA reads as TGCAGTGCTAGACCCCTCAATGAGCAGTTCTTC. This sequence joins TRBV20-1 and TRBJ2-1; no firm D call. The CDR3 has 11 residues. Germline loops: CDR1 DFQATT, CDR2 SNEGSKA (reference sequence). V lost 2 bases to trimming and J lost 6 bases, with 5 bases between them.